The entry below describes one TCR beta chain. These data originate in a study of T cell changes during pregnancy in multiple sclerosis. The table came from immunoSEQ multiplex PCR; TCRdb's copy has only in-frame clones and leaves some out. The data contain roughly 110,000 clones, roughly 92% of them singletons. J was trimmed by 6 bases and V by 2 bases; bases with no gene match: 8. This CDR3 is 16 amino acids long. Germline V gene sequence: CDR1 MNHNY, CDR2 SVGAGI (reference sequence). The sequence came from a female donor in good health, enrolled as a control in a pregnancy study. The chain links TRBV6-6 to TRBJ1-4; 8 nucleotides align to TRBD1. Here the sequenced sample was peripheral blood, taken in the third trimester of pregnancy. DNA of the CDR3: TGTGCCAGCAGTTACGGGACAGGACATGGGGATGAAAAACTGTTTTTT. As protein: CASSYGTGHGDEKLFF.